These 30 T cell receptor beta chains were sequenced from one sample in a study of cytomegalovirus exposure and HLA in healthy donors. With 60 Vbeta and 13 Jbeta primers, the PCR was carried out. Clones were read by immunoSEQ multiplex PCR, and TCRdb kept only the in-frame ones, dropping some. The sample lists 150,000 to 200,000 clones, around 75% seen once, with about 1.6% in the top ten. Sequenced: PBMCs. The source of these receptors is a woman aged 50 to 60 in good health and CMV-seronegative.

The chain links TRBV9 to TRBJ1-1; D might be TRBD1 (6 bases). Deletions cut 3 bases from V and 0 bases from J, with 12 bases between. CDR3 length equals 15 residues. Germline assignment: CDR1 SGDLS and CDR2 YYNGEE. Here the CDR3 reads CASSAEDSLNTEAFF. CDR3 nucleotide sequence: TGTGCCAGCAGCGCAGAGGACAGCTTGAACACTGAAGCTTTCTTT.

The V and J genes are TRBV29-1 and TRBJ1-1; 7 bases are shared with TRBD1. This CDR3 is 13 amino acids long. Looked up from germline, CDR1 is SQVTM and CDR2 is ANQGSEA. V shed 4 bases and J 0 bases; nucleotides not matched to a gene: 2. CDR3: CSVGGGVNTEAFF. In nucleotides, the CDR3 is TGCAGCGTTGGAGGGGGCGTGAACACTGAAGCTTTCTTT.

The chain couples TRBV5-6 to TRBJ1-2, with 9 nucleotides matching TRBD1. Germline V gene lookup returns CDR1 SGHDT and CDR2 YYEEEE. CDR3 length equals 15 residues. J lost 4 bases, V lost 3 bases, and 7 bases had no gene match. The CDR3 DNA follows: TGTGCCAGCAGCTCCCCGGGACAGGGTGTCTATGGCTACACCTTC. This sequence encodes CASSSPGQGVYGYTF.

The genes are TRBV7-3 and TRBJ2-2; no clear D gene. V was shortened by 0 bases and J by 3 bases, with 11 bases between the two germline ends. Germline assignment: CDR1 SGHTA and CDR2 FQGTGA. The CDR3 is made up of 16 amino acids. This chain's CDR3 is CASSLTPRVDTGELFF. The CDR3 bases are TGTGCCAGCAGCTTAACCCCGCGAGTAGACACCGGGGAGCTGTTTTTT.

This sequence joins TRBV7-3 and TRBJ2-5; D might be TRBD2 (6 bases). Trimming took 4 bases from V and 2 from J, leaving 11 bases between them. CDR3 length: 14 amino acids. Germline-derived CDR1 and CDR2 are SGHTA and FQGTGA. DNA for the CDR3: TGTGCCAGCAGCTGGGGACTGGCTCAAGAGACCCAGTACTTC. Translated: CASSWGLAQETQYF.

The CDR3 loop reads CASSPGQATYEQYF. The CDR3 DNA sequence: TGCGCCAGCAGCCCGGGACAGGCGACCTACGAGCAGTACTTC. This chain uses TRBV5-1 with TRBJ2-7, with 8 bases fitting TRBD1. J was trimmed by 2 bases and V by 4 bases; bases with no gene match: 5. The CDR3 runs 14 residues. The germline V gene encodes CDR1 SGHRS and CDR2 YFSETQ.

This clone was counted a few times. The sample carries other DNA sequences with the same CDR3. This chain joins TRBV7-2 and TRBJ1-1; D gene uncertain. This CDR3 has 13 amino acids. CDR1 and CDR2 from the germline V gene are SGHTA and FQGNSA. Trimming pared 0 bases from V and 1 base from J, leaving 3 bases between. As DNA, the CDR3 is TGTGCCAGCAGCTTAGCACAGAACACTGAAGCTTTCTTT. This encodes CASSLAQNTEAFF.

This chain joins TRBV9 and TRBJ1-2; perhaps TRBD1 as D (5 bases). The CDR3 covers 13 residues. Germline assignment: CDR1 SGDLS and CDR2 YYNGEE. V was clipped by 0 bases and J by 8 bases, with 11 bases between them. DNA for the CDR3: TGTGCCAGCAGCGTAGGGACATCAGGGGGCTACACCTTC. Its protein is CASSVGTSGGYTF.

In its sample, this clone was seen a few times. V gene TRBV11-3 combines with J gene TRBJ2-6, with D perhaps TRBD1 (6 bases). The CDR3 has 17 amino acids. V was shortened by 5 bases and J by 1 base, with 15 bases between the two germline ends. CDR1 is SGHNT, CDR2 YENEEA, per germline. CDR3 sequence (DNA): TGTGCCAGCAGCCCCCCGACAGGCACATCTGGGGCCAACGTCCTGACTTTC. This sequence encodes CASSPPTGTSGANVLTF.

The chain has TRBV7-3 and TRBJ2-1; 12 positions match TRBD2. The CDR3 loop spans 15 amino acids. V trimming: 4 bases; J trimming: 6 bases; junction bases outside the gene matches: 4. Germline CDR1 is SGHTA and CDR2 is FQGTGA. The CDR3 coding sequence is TGTGCCAGCAGCTCCCGACTAGCGGGAGCCAATGAGCAGTTCTTC. This gives the protein CASSSRLAGANEQFF.

The chain recombines TRBV5-3 with TRBJ1-1, with D possibly TRBD1 on 6 matching bases. TRBV5-3 is annotated as an ORF whose role is uncertain. There are 14 residues in the CDR3. Trimming took off 6 bases at V and 4 bases at J, with 16 bases between the two ends. The CDR3 sequence: CARKFDRCFTEAFF. The CDR3 nucleotides are TGTGCCAGAAAGTTCGACAGGTGTTTCACTGAAGCTTTCTTT.

V usage is TRBV7-6 and J usage is TRBJ2-1; 10 bases are shared with TRBD2. V lost 5 bases and J lost 8; bases outside the gene matches: 9. The CDR3 contains 15 residues. Per the germline V gene, CDR1 is SGHVS and CDR2 is FNYEAQ. This CDR3 is CASSGGLAGAHEQFF. CDR3 nucleotide sequence: TGTGCCAGCAGCGGGGGGCTAGCGGGAGCCCATGAGCAGTTCTTC.

The V call is TRBV19, the J call TRBJ1-4; perhaps TRBD1 as D (5 bases). The CDR3 has 13 amino acids. Germline V gives CDR1 LNHDA, CDR2 SQIVND (reference sequence). With 10 bases removed from V and 8 bases from J, the gap between germline ends came to 17 bases. The CDR3 nucleotides read TGTGCCACCGCGGACACTTCAGGAGAAAAACTGTTTTTT. It translates to CATADTSGEKLFF.

The chain has TRBV30 and TRBJ1-2; TRBD1 aligns across 8 bases. V shed 3 bases, J shed 4 bases, and the junction held 4 bases outside the gene matches. The germline V gene encodes CDR1 GTSNPN and CDR2 SVGIG (reference sequence). This CDR3 region has 13 residues. CDR3 sequence reads: CAWSPTGGYGYTF. The DNA of the CDR3 is TGTGCCTGGAGCCCAACAGGGGGCTATGGCTACACCTTC.

V gene TRBV2 combines with J gene TRBJ2-1; 7 nucleotides agree with TRBD1. The CDR3 length is 18 residues. V gave up 5 bases and J gave up 2 bases; unmatched junction bases: 15. Germline CDR1 is SNHLY and CDR2 is FYNNEI. CDR3: CASSSDRADPLAYNEQFF. The CDR3 bases are TGTGCCAGCAGTTCTGACAGGGCGGACCCCCTCGCCTACAATGAGCAGTTCTTC. Together with reference TRBV2 and TRBJ2-1, the CDR3 gives the full variable domain: EPEVTQTPSHQVTQMGQEVILRCVPISNHLYFYWYRQILGQKVEFLVSFYNNEISEKSEIFDDQFSVERPDGSNFTLKIRSTKLEDSAMYFCASSSDRADPLAYNEQFFGPGTRLTVL.

This clone came up once. This chain joins TRBV9 and TRBJ1-1; the match to TRBD1 covers 8 bases. The J segment lost 0 bases and the V segment lost 0 bases, leaving 4 bases of the junction unmatched. This CDR3 spans 16 amino acids. Germline V gene data show CDR1 as SGDLS and CDR2 as YYNGEE. CDR3 region: CASSVEGTGMNTEAFF. In DNA form, the CDR3 reads TGTGCCAGCAGCGTAGAGGGGACAGGCATGAACACTGAAGCTTTCTTT.

The chain joins TRBV5-1 to TRBJ2-7; TRBD1 matches at 8 bases. Germline-derived CDR1 and CDR2 are SGHRS and YFSETQ. There are 15 residues in the CDR3. Trimming removed 3 bases from V and 2 bases from J; junction bases left unmatched: 7. CDR3 in DNA: TGCGCCAGCAGCTCCAACCCGGGACAGGCCTACGAGCAGTACTTC. It translates to CASSSNPGQAYEQYF.

V gene TRBV19 combines with J gene TRBJ2-5; the D gene is possibly TRBD1 (5 bases). CDR1 and CDR2 from the germline V gene are LNHDA and SQIVND (reference sequence). The CDR3 loop spans 13 amino acids. Trimming left V 4 bases short and J 1 base short, with 7 bases between. The CDR3 protein is CASSRQIQETQYF. The DNA for the CDR3 is TGTGCCAGTAGTAGACAGATCCAAGAGACCCAGTACTTC.

The chain combines TRBV19 with TRBJ1-2; 7 bases fit TRBD1. The J segment lost 3 bases and the V segment lost 1 base, leaving 5 bases of the junction unmatched. Germline lookup yields CDR1 LNHDA and CDR2 SQIVND (reference sequence). The CDR3 runs 15 residues. CDR3 DNA: TGTGCCAGTAGTATAGCACAGGGGAGCGACTATGGCTACACCTTC. It encodes CASSIAQGSDYGYTF.

The genes are TRBV28 and TRBJ2-5; possibly TRBD1 for D (5 bases). The CDR3 spans 13 residues. In germline, CDR1 is MDHEN, CDR2 SYDVKM. V was trimmed by 4 bases and J by 6 bases, leaving 12 bases between them. CDR3 nucleotides: TGTGCCAGCAGTTCAGGGTCAGGTCAGACCCAGTACTTC. Translated, it gives CASSSGSGQTQYF.

The chain carries TRBV28 and TRBJ2-7; 7 bases fit TRBD1. Germline CDR1 and CDR2: MDHEN and SYDVKM. V lost 4 bases, J lost 1 base, and 4 bases stayed unmatched. This CDR3 contains 14 residues. The CDR3 sequence is CASSSGTASYEQYF. In nucleotides, the CDR3 is TGTGCCAGCAGTTCCGGGACAGCTTCCTACGAGCAGTACTTC.

V and J are TRBV19 and TRBJ2-1; weak D call: TRBD1 (5 bases). V was pared by 3 bases and J by 2 bases, with 11 bases between. Germline V CDR1 and CDR2: LNHDA, SQIVND (reference sequence). The CDR3 runs to 15 residues. CDR3 bases: TGTGCCAGTAGTATGGTGGGGCCGCCCTACAATGAGCAGTTCTTC. It is translated as CASSMVGPPYNEQFF.

This chain joins TRBV9 and TRBJ2-3; the D gene is possibly TRBD2 (5 bases). The CDR3 totals 15 residues. Per germline, CDR1 SGDLS and CDR2 YYNGEE. The ends were cut back, 2 bases at V and 1 base at J, with 11 bases in the middle. CDR3 nucleotide sequence: TGTGCCAGCAGCGTTGGGAGCTCGGGCACAGATACGCAGTATTTT. Protein: CASSVGSSGTDTQYF.

This chain joins TRBV5-1 and TRBJ1-1, with TRBD1 as a possible D gene (6 bases). Germline V gene sequence: CDR1 SGHRS, CDR2 YFSETQ. The CDR3 extends over 16 amino acids. Trimming took off 4 bases at V and 5 bases at J, with 21 bases between the two ends. The CDR3 here is CASSGSLQGRGTEAFF. Here the CDR3 DNA reads TGCGCCAGCAGCGGGTCCCTTCAGGGGCGGGGGACTGAAGCTTTCTTT.

The V and J genes are TRBV19 and TRBJ1-2, with D tentatively TRBD1 (5 bases). Germline V gives CDR1 LNHDA, CDR2 SQIVND (reference sequence). The CDR3 contains 14 residues. Trimming took 4 bases from V and 0 from J, leaving 9 bases between them. CDR3 in DNA: TGTGCCAGTAGTAGGCGGGGACCTAACTATGGCTACACCTTC. Translation gives CASSRRGPNYGYTF.

The chain employs TRBV19 and TRBJ2-6, with unresolved D. Germline CDR1 LNHDA, CDR2 SQIVND (reference sequence). V shed 5 bases and J shed 0 bases, with 8 bases lying between them. The CDR3 runs 15 residues. The CDR3 protein is CASSLLGSGANVLTF. CDR3 nucleotide sequence: TGTGCCAGTAGTCTACTCGGCTCTGGGGCCAACGTCCTGACTTTC.

The chain combines TRBV4-3 with TRBJ2-7; D may be TRBD2 (5 bases). The CDR3 is 16 residues long. CDR1 and CDR2 (germline): LGHNA, YSLEER. The V end lost 4 bases, the J end lost 0 bases, and 16 bases lay between the germline ends. The CDR3 region is CASSLGLGGSSYEQYF. The CDR3 coding sequence is TGCGCCAGCAGCCTAGGCTTGGGTGGGAGCTCCTACGAGCAGTACTTC.

This clone was seen once. The chain uses TRBV7-7 and TRBJ1-1, with D perhaps matching TRBD1 (6 bases). The CDR3 consists of 14 residues. CDR1 is SSHAT and CDR2 is FNYEAQ in the germline V gene (reference sequence). CDR3 sequence: CASSELLGGTEAFF. The CDR3 coding sequence is TGTGCTAGCTCGGAATTGTTAGGGGGCACTGAAGCTTTCTTT.

The chain links TRBV19 to TRBJ1-2; 9 positions match TRBD1. The trim removed 3 bases at V and 8 bases at J, leaving 10 bases unmatched. This CDR3 spans 15 amino acids. The germline gives CDR1 LNHDA, CDR2 SQIVND (reference sequence). The CDR3 nucleotides read TGTGCCAGTAGTATGTGGCCGGGACAGGGCGGAGGCTACACCTTC. Its translation: CASSMWPGQGGGYTF.

This clone was seen once. The V and J genes are TRBV10-3 and TRBJ2-5, with D hard to call. The CDR3 is made up of 14 amino acids. Between the trimmed V and J ends, which lost 0 bases and 5 bases, there was a span of 10 bases. CDR1 ENHRY and CDR2 SYGVKD come from the germline V gene. Written as DNA, the CDR3 is TGTGCCATCAGTGAGTCACCCAACCGGGAGACCCAGTACTTC. The encoded protein is CAISESPNRETQYF.